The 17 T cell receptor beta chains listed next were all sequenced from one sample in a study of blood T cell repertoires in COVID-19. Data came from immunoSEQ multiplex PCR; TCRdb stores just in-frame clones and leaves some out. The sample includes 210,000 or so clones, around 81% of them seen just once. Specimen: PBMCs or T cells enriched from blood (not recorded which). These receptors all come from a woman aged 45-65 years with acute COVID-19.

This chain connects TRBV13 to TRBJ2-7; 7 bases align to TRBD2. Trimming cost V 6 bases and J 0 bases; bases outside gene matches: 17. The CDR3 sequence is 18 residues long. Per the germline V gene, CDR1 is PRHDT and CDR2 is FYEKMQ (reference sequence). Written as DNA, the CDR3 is TGTGCCAGCAGGTGGGGCGGGGGAGTAGCGGAAAGCTCCTACGAGCAGTACTTC. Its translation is CASRWGGGVAESSYEQYF.

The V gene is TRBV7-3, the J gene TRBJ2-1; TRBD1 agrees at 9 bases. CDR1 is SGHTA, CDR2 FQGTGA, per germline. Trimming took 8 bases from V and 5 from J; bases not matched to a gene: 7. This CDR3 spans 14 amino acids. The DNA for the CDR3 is TGTGCCAGCGTGGGACAGGGCCTTAACAATGAGCAGTTCTTC. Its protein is CASVGQGLNNEQFF.

The CDR3 coding sequence is TGTGCCAGCAGCCAAGGGAAAGGAAAAAGGACAGGGGCTTTGTACGAGCAGTACTTC. Its translation is CASSQGKGKRTGALYEQYF. The rearrangement uses TRBV14 and TRBJ2-7, with 9 bases lining up with TRBD1. This CDR3 comprises 19 residues. With V trimmed by 1 base and J by 4 bases, 17 bases remained unmatched. Per the germline V gene, CDR1 is SGHDN and CDR2 is FVKESK. The variable domain in full, with the rest retrieved from reference TRBV14 and TRBJ2-7, is EAGVTQFPSHSVIEKGQTVTLRCDPISGHDNLYWYRRVMGKEIKFLLHFVKESKQDESGMPNNRFLAERTGGTYSTLKVQPAELEDSGVYFCASSQGKGKRTGALYEQYFGPGTRLTVT.

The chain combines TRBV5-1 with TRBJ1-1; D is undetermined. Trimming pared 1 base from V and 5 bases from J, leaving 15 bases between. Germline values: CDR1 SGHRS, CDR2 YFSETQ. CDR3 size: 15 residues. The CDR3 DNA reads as TGCGCCAGCAGCTTGATCGCGGGGTCGAGGACTGAAGCTTTCTTT. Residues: CASSLIAGSRTEAFF. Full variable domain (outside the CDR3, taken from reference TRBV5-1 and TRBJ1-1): KAGVTQTPRYLIKTRGQQVTLSCSPISGHRSVSWYQQTPGQGLQFLFEYFSETQRNKGNFPGRFSGRQFSNSRSEMNVSTLELGDSALYLCASSLIAGSRTEAFFGQGTRLTVV.

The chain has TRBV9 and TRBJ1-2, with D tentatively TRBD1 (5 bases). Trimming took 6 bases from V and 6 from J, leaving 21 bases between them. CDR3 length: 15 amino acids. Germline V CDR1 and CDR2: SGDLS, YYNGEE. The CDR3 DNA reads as TGTGCCAGCACCCAAAATCTAGGGGTATTCGATGGCTACACCTTC. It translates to CASTQNLGVFDGYTF.

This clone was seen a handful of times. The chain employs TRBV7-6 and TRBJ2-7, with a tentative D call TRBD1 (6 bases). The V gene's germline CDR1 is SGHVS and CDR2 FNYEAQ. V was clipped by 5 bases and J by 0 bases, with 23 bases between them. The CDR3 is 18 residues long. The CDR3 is CASSPPKGQIKPSYEQYF. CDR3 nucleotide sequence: TGTGCCAGCAGCCCACCAAAAGGACAGATCAAACCCTCCTACGAGCAGTACTTC.

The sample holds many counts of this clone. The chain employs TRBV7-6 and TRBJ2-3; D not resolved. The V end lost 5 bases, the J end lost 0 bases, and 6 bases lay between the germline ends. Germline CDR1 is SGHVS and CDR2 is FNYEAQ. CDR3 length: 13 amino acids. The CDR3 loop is CASSPGSTDTQYF. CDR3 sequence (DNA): TGTGCCAGCAGCCCAGGCAGCACAGATACGCAGTATTTT.

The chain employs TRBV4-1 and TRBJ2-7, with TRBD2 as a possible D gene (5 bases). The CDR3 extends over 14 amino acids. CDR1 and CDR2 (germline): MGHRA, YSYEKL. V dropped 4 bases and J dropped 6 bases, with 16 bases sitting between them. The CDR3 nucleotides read TGCGCCAGCAGCCTAACTAGTTCTGACTCCGAGCAGTACTTC. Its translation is CASSLTSSDSEQYF.

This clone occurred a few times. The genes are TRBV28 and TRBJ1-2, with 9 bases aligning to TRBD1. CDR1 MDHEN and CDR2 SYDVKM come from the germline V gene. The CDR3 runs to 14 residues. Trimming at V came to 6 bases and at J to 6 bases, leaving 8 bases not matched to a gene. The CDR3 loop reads CASRPQGARDGYTF. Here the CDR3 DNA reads TGTGCCAGCAGGCCACAGGGGGCTAGAGATGGCTACACCTTC.

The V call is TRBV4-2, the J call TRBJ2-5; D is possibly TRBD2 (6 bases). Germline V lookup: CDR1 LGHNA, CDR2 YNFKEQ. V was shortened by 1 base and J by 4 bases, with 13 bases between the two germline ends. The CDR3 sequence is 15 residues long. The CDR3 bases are TGTGCCAGCAGCCAAGCCGATACTAGCCGAGAGACCCAGTACTTC. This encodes CASSQADTSRETQYF.

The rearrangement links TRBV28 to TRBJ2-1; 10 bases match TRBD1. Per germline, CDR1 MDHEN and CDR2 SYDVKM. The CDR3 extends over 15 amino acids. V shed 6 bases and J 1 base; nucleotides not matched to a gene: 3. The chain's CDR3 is CASSLGQGSYNEQFF. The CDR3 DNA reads TGTGCCAGCAGCCTGGGACAGGGGTCCTACAATGAGCAGTTCTTC.

CDR3 in amino acids: CASSPGLYEQYF. The CDR3, as DNA: TGTGCCAGCAGCCCAGGCCTTTACGAGCAGTACTTC. The gene calls are TRBV13 and TRBJ2-7; no firm D call. In germline, CDR1 is PRHDT, CDR2 FYEKMQ (reference sequence). Trimming cost V 5 bases and J 4 bases, with 9 bases left between them. The CDR3 is 12 amino acids.

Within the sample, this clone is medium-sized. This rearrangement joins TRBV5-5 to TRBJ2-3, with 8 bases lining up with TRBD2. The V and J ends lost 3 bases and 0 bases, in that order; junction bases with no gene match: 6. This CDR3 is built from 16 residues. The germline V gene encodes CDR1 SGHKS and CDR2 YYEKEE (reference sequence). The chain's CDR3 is CASSSWTSKSTDTQYF. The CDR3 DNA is TGTGCCAGCAGCTCTTGGACTAGCAAAAGCACAGATACGCAGTATTTT.

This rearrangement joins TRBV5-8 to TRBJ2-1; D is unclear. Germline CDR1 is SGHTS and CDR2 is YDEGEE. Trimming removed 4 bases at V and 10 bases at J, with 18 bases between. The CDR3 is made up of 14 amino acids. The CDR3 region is CASSPGRSSSEQFF. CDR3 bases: TGTGCCAGCAGCCCTGGTCGGTCCTCAAGCGAGCAGTTCTTC.

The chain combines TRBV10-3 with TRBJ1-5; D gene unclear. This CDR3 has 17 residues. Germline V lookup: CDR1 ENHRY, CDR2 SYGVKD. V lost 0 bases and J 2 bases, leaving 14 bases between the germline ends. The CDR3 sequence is CAISESVASIGNQPQHF. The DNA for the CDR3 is TGTGCCATCAGTGAGTCTGTGGCCTCAATTGGCAATCAGCCCCAGCATTTT.

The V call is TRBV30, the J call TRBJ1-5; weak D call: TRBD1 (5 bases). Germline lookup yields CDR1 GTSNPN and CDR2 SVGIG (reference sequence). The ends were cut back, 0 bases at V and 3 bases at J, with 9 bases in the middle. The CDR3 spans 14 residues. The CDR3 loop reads CAWSVAGNNQPQHF. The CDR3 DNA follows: TGTGCCTGGAGTGTAGCAGGGAACAATCAGCCCCAGCATTTT. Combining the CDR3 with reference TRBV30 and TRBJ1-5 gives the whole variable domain SQTIHQWPATLVQPVGSPLSLECTVEGTSNPNLYWYRQAAGRGLQLLFYSVGIGQISSEVPQNLSASRPQDRQFILSSKKLLLSDSGFYLCAWSVAGNNQPQHFGDGTRLSIL.

CDR3 loop: CASRVGQAYEQYF. The CDR3 coding sequence is TGTGCCAGCAGGGTGGGCCAGGCCTACGAGCAGTACTTC. This sequence joins TRBV12-3 or TRBV12-4 and TRBJ2-7; D ambiguous. The CDR3 sequence is 13 residues long. V was shortened by 6 bases and J by 2 bases, with 11 bases between the two germline ends.